These 30 T cell receptor beta chains came from one sample sequenced in a study of vaccination effects on CD4 cells after COVID-19. ViraFEST used viral peptide pools to expand antigen-specific CD4+ T cells before sequencing. The culture ran for 10 days before CD4+ T cells were isolated. In the vaccine recipients, nucleocapsid antibodies were negative and there was no prior SARS-CoV-2 infection. Only in-frame clones appear in the TCRdb table, and some are missing; sequencing was by immunoSEQ multiplex PCR. Of tens of thousands of clones in the sample, around 69% were seen once. No antigen has been assigned to these receptors. The material was CD4+ T cells from PBMCs cultured with HCoV-NL63 spike peptides, obtained before COVID-19 vaccination. Source of these receptors: a human donor who received a COVID-19 vaccine.

This rearrangement joins TRBV7-6 to TRBJ2-1, with TRBD2 matching 13 bases. From germline, CDR1 is SGHVS and CDR2 FNYEAQ. V shed 5 bases and J 2 bases; nucleotides not matched to a gene: 15. The CDR3 is 20 amino acids. This CDR3 is CASSQRPGTSGEIAYNEQFF. In DNA form, the CDR3 reads TGTGCCAGCAGCCAAAGACCCGGGACTAGCGGGGAGATAGCCTACAATGAGCAGTTCTTC.

The chain combines TRBV7-3 with TRBJ2-5; D is perhaps TRBD1 or TRBD2 (6 bases each). Germline CDR1 is SGHTA and CDR2 is FQGTGA. CDR3 length: 13 amino acids. Trimming cost V 5 bases and J 4 bases, with 11 bases left between them. CDR3 in amino acids: CASSKQGGETQYF. CDR3 DNA sequence: TGTGCCAGCAGCAAACAGGGAGGAGAGACCCAGTACTTC. Based on the CDR3 plus reference TRBV7-3 and TRBJ2-5, the full variable domain is GAGVSQTPSNKVTEKGKYVELRCDPISGHTALYWYRQSLGQGPEFLIYFQGTGAADDSGLPNDRFFAVRPEGSVSTLKIQRTERGDSAVYLCASSKQGGETQYFGPGTRLLVL.

The gene calls are TRBV20-1 and TRBJ1-2, with D perhaps TRBD1 (5 bases). Germline V lookup: CDR1 DFQATT, CDR2 SNEGSKA (reference sequence). The CDR3 consists of 11 residues. The CDR3 reads CSGGADYGYTF. The CDR3 DNA reads TGCAGCGGGGGAGCAGACTATGGCTACACCTTC.

This chain joins TRBV19 and TRBJ1-4, with no clear D. The ends were cut back, 3 bases at V and 0 bases at J, with 11 bases in the middle. Germline V gives CDR1 LNHDA, CDR2 SQIVND (reference sequence). This CDR3 contains 16 residues. CDR3 in DNA: TGTGCCAGTAGTATCACCGGGCCAGCAACTAATGAAAAACTGTTTTTT. Amino acid sequence: CASSITGPATNEKLFF. Variable domain in full (rest from reference TRBV19 and TRBJ1-4): DGGITQSPKYLFRKEGQNVTLSCEQNLNHDAMYWYRQDPGQGLRLIYYSQIVNDFQKGDIAEGYSVSREKKESFPLTVTSAQKNPTAFYLCASSITGPATNEKLFFGSGTQLSVL.

The chain uses TRBV7-9 and TRBJ2-5; no firm D call. This CDR3 is 12 amino acids long. Germline CDR1 reads SEHNR; CDR2 reads FQNEAQ (reference sequence). V lost 2 bases and J 5 bases, leaving 6 bases between the germline ends. This CDR3 is CASSLIGETQYF. The CDR3 DNA sequence: TGTGCCAGCAGCTTAATTGGCGAGACCCAGTACTTC.

The chain employs TRBV10-1 and TRBJ1-1; no firm D call. In germline, CDR1 is WNHNN, CDR2 SYGVQD (reference sequence). Deletions cut 6 bases from V and 0 bases from J, with 23 bases between. The CDR3 contains 18 residues. The CDR3 protein is CASSLVKKGRLMNTEAFF. In nucleotides, the CDR3 is TGCGCCAGCAGCCTGGTAAAAAAGGGCCGACTCATGAACACTGAAGCTTTCTTT.

This clone was seen a few times. The chain recombines TRBV10-1 with TRBJ1-6, with no clear D. The CDR3 runs to 13 residues. From germline, CDR1 is WNHNN and CDR2 SYGVQD (reference sequence). V gave up 10 bases and J gave up 9 bases, with 16 bases separating them. The CDR3 DNA reads TGCGCCACTCAAGCAACCAATTCTTCACCCCTCCACTTT. Translated, it gives CATQATNSSPLHF.

The CDR3 sequence: CASSSQRGGSEQYV. The CDR3 DNA reads TGTGCCAGCTCATCGCAAAGAGGGGGTTCCGAGCAGTACGTC. The chain combines TRBV18 with TRBJ2-7; TRBD1 is a possible D gene (6 bases). Germline V CDR1 and CDR2: KGHSH, LQKENI. Trimming removed 5 bases from V and 6 bases from J, with 17 bases in between. The CDR3 runs to 14 residues.

The J gene is TRBJ2-5, the V gene TRBV5-1; 7 nucleotides align to TRBD1. The CDR3 has 13 residues. CDR1 SGHRS and CDR2 YFSETQ come from the germline V gene. V was pared by 7 bases and J by 2 bases, with 5 bases of the junction left unmatched. The DNA for the CDR3 is TGCGCCAGCGGACGACAGGGACAAGAGACCCAGTACTTC. Its protein is CASGRQGQETQYF.

The V call is TRBV10-3, the J call TRBJ2-1; 16 bases fit TRBD2. The CDR3 contains 17 residues. The trim removed 6 bases at V and 9 bases at J, leaving 11 bases unmatched. Germline-derived CDR1 and CDR2 are ENHRY and SYGVKD. The CDR3 region is CAIRDGTSGGATSEQFF. The CDR3 DNA is TGTGCCATCAGGGACGGGACTAGCGGGGGGGCCACAAGTGAGCAGTTCTTC.

J is TRBJ1-4 and V is TRBV18; the D is unclear. The CDR3 spans 16 residues. Germline assignment: CDR1 KGHSH and CDR2 LQKENI. Trimming took 2 bases from V and 0 from J, leaving 10 bases between them. The CDR3 loop is CASSPSLSATNEKLFF. The CDR3 region has the DNA TGTGCCAGCTCACCATCTCTATCTGCAACTAATGAAAAACTGTTTTTT.

This clone was seen a single time. The chain links TRBV6-6 to TRBJ1-1; the D is unclear. CDR3 length equals 13 residues. CDR1 is MNHNY and CDR2 is SVGAGI in the germline V gene (reference sequence). V was cut by 2 bases and J by 0 bases, with 4 bases left in between. The CDR3 here is CASSYGMNTEAFF. CDR3 nucleotide sequence: TGTGCCAGCAGTTACGGCATGAACACTGAAGCTTTCTTT.

This clone has only a few counts. This chain links TRBV15 with TRBJ1-1; D is unresolved. The CDR3 contains 13 residues. V was cut by 1 base and J by 0 bases, with 3 bases left in between. Germline assignment: CDR1 LNHNV and CDR2 YYDKDF (reference sequence). DNA of the CDR3: TGTGCCACCAGCAGAGCTCTGAACACTGAAGCTTTCTTT. Translated: CATSRALNTEAFF.

J is TRBJ1-2 and V is TRBV3-1 (or the pseudogene TRBV3-2); D may be TRBD1 (6 bases). The CDR3 runs to 14 residues. V was cut by 4 bases and J by 3 bases, with 12 bases left in between. Germline V CDR1 and CDR2: LGHDT, YNNKEL (reference sequence). The CDR3 coding sequence is TGTGCCAGCAGCCCCTGGACAGTCGACTATGGCTACACCTTC. This encodes CASSPWTVDYGYTF.

The table lists this clone with a few counts. The DNA for the CDR3 is TGCAGTGCTAGAGCCAGCGATACGCAGTATTTT. This encodes CSARASDTQYF. The chain carries TRBV20-1 and TRBJ2-3; no clear D gene. The V gene's germline CDR1 is DFQATT and CDR2 SNEGSKA (reference sequence). This CDR3 region has 11 residues. The V gene lost 1 base and the J gene lost 6 bases, with 5 bases spanning the gap.

This clone has just a few counts. The chain couples TRBV5-3 to TRBJ2-7; 7 nucleotides align to TRBD1. TRBV5-3 is flagged as an ORF with uncertain function. Losses at the gene ends were 4 bases for V and 1 base for J; bases not matched to a gene: 8. The CDR3 is 15 amino acids. CDR3 amino acids: CARSPWTGRSYEQYV. The DNA of the CDR3 is TGTGCCAGAAGCCCCTGGACAGGCCGATCCTACGAGCAGTACGTC.

This rearrangement joins TRBV19 to TRBJ1-2; D is unresolved. This CDR3 has 15 amino acids. In germline, CDR1 is LNHDA, CDR2 SQIVND (reference sequence). The ends were cut back, 5 bases at V and 4 bases at J, with 17 bases in the middle. The CDR3 is CASSERTTHTYGYTF. In DNA, the CDR3 is TGTGCCAGTAGTGAACGGACGACACATACCTATGGCTACACCTTC. The complete variable domain, with remaining parts taken from reference TRBV19 and TRBJ1-2, reads DGGITQSPKYLFRKEGQNVTLSCEQNLNHDAMYWYRQDPGQGLRLIYYSQIVNDFQKGDIAEGYSVSREKKESFPLTVTSAQKNPTAFYLCASSERTTHTYGYTFGSGTRLTVV.

On this clone: Other DNA sequences of this sample code for an identical CDR3. V and J are TRBV12-3 or TRBV12-4 and TRBJ2-6, with D uncertain. The length of the CDR3 is 13 residues. V gave up 1 base and J gave up 4 bases, with 2 bases separating them. CDR3 nucleotides: TGTGCCAGCAGTTTAGTAGGGGCCAACGTCCTGACTTTC. It encodes CASSLVGANVLTF.

This clone appeared a single time. The CDR3 bases are TGTGCCACTTCGGACATTCGGTCACCCCTCCACTTT. This translates into CATSDIRSPLHF. J is TRBJ1-6 and V is TRBV28; a possible D gene is TRBD1 (5 bases). The CDR3 loop spans 12 amino acids. CDR1 is MDHEN and CDR2 is SYDVKM in the germline V gene. Trimming removed 10 bases from V and 10 bases from J, with 14 bases in between.

V and J are TRBV21-1 and TRBJ2-7; the table's TRBD2 call for D was not verified on the DNA. TRBV21-1 is a documented pseudogene. CDR3 size: 15 residues. The CDR3 sequence: CASSKIGGDLFKQYV. CDR3 sequence (DNA): TGTGCCAGCAGCAAAATAGGGGGGGACCTCTTCAAGCAGTACGTC.

The chain uses TRBV7-2 and TRBJ1-5; weak D call: TRBD1 (6 bases). V lost 1 base, J lost 4 bases, and 17 bases lay in between. Germline CDR1 and CDR2: SGHTA and FQGNSA. There are 17 residues in the CDR3. For the CDR3, the DNA is TGTGCCAGCAGCTTAGATCCCCCAGGGGTTAGGAATCAGCCCCAGCATTTT. This gives the protein CASSLDPPGVRNQPQHF.

DNA of the CDR3: TGTGCCAGCAGCAAAGGGACTAGCGGGGCCTACGAGCAGTACGTC. Its protein is CASSKGTSGAYEQYV. This chain joins TRBV7-2 and TRBJ2-7; TRBD2 matches at 13 bases. The CDR3 extends over 15 amino acids. J was trimmed by 2 bases and V by 5 bases; bases with no gene match: 3. Germline values: CDR1 SGHTA, CDR2 FQGNSA.

This clone has only a few counts. This sequence joins TRBV19 and TRBJ1-2; a possible D gene is TRBD1 (5 bases). This CDR3 region has 13 residues. V lost 5 bases and J lost 2, with 9 bases in between. Germline loops: CDR1 LNHDA, CDR2 SQIVND (reference sequence). This CDR3 reads CASSFQGNYGYTF. CDR3 nucleotides: TGTGCCAGTAGTTTTCAGGGCAACTATGGCTACACCTTC.

This CDR3 is CSVGVGSGTDTQYF. Here the CDR3 DNA reads TGCAGCGTTGGTGTGGGATCGGGCACAGATACGCAGTATTTT. The V and J genes are TRBV29-1 and TRBJ2-3, with no clear D. This CDR3 comprises 14 residues. V lost 4 bases to trimming and J lost 1 base, with 12 bases between them. Looked up from germline, CDR1 is SQVTM and CDR2 is ANQGSEA.

As DNA, the CDR3 is TGCGCCAGCAGCTTTACGGGCGAGCGGACAGATACGCAGTATTTT. This gives the protein CASSFTGERTDTQYF. V and J are TRBV5-1 and TRBJ2-3, with a tentative D call TRBD2 (5 bases). Per germline, CDR1 SGHRS and CDR2 YFSETQ. V lost 2 bases to trimming and J lost 3 bases, with 13 bases between them. CDR3 length: 15 amino acids.

This chain links TRBV2 with TRBJ2-3, with TRBD1 as a possible D gene (6 bases). The CDR3 consists of 15 residues. V was shortened by 8 bases and J by 1 base, with 16 bases between the two germline ends. The V gene's germline CDR1 is SNHLY and CDR2 FYNNEI. The CDR3 spells CASQSQTGGTDTQYF. CDR3 coding DNA: TGTGCCAGCCAGAGCCAGACAGGAGGCACAGATACGCAGTATTTT.

The chain employs TRBV9 and TRBJ1-1, with D hard to call. The length of the CDR3 is 16 residues. The V end was cut by 7 bases, the J end by 0 bases, with 19 bases between. Germline CDR1 reads SGDLS; CDR2 reads YYNGEE. CDR3 region: CASSRGVFGVNTEAFF. The CDR3 DNA reads TGTGCCAGCTCCCGTGGAGTTTTTGGGGTGAACACTGAAGCTTTCTTT.

V usage is TRBV20-1 and J usage is TRBJ1-4; D ambiguous. Germline V gives CDR1 DFQATT, CDR2 SNEGSKA (reference sequence). This CDR3 is built from 14 residues. Trimming stripped 3 bases from V and 3 bases from J, with 11 bases between. The CDR3 sequence: CSASLRIANEKLFF. For the CDR3, the DNA is TGCAGTGCTAGTTTAAGGATCGCTAATGAAAAACTGTTTTTT.

The V call is TRBV6-6, the J call TRBJ1-2; D remains unclear. Trimming shortened V by 2 bases and J by 0 bases, and 10 bases separated the two germline ends. The CDR3 extends over 15 amino acids. Germline V gives CDR1 MNHNY, CDR2 SVGAGI (reference sequence). The CDR3 spells CASSYGGPSNYGYTF. For the CDR3, the DNA is TGTGCCAGCAGTTACGGTGGGCCCTCTAACTATGGCTACACCTTC.

The V and J genes are TRBV21-1 and TRBJ1-4; the table's D gene call, TRBD1, was not cross checked with the DNA. TRBV21-1 is termed a pseudogene. This CDR3 has 14 residues. Here the CDR3 reads CASSTGQGGKKLFF. For the CDR3, the DNA is TGTGCCAGCAGCACCGGACAGGGGGGAAAAAAACTGTTTTTT.